This T cell receptor beta chain emerged from a study of shared clonotypes between healthy human individuals. Study-wide findings and caveats: Shared clonotypes across all four donors exceeded non-shared ones in generation probability.

Germline lookup yields CDR1 MNHEY and CDR2 SMNVEV (reference sequence). With V trimmed by 5 bases and J by 6 bases, 9 bases remained unmatched. The CDR3 contains 15 residues. For this clone: Its specificity is not known.

This was a deep-level run. The genomic DNA of each subset was split evenly across several immunoSEQ plates. Assay used: immunoSEQ multiplex PCR; TCRdb lists only in-frame clones, some missing. This sample has a few million clones, with nearly 97% found just once. This receptor was obtained from a man aged 18 to 29 in good health. The chain carries TRBV27 and TRBJ2-7, with 11 positions matching TRBD1. The source material was naive CD4+ T cells sorted from blood. Subset described: CD45RA+ positively selected. CDR3 bases: TGTGCCAGCAGTCCACCGGGACAGGGGGTTTCCGAGCAGTACTTC. Its translation: CASSPPGQGVSEQYF.